This record covers a single T cell receptor beta chain. This entry belongs to a study of technical replicates of blood from a few donors. Sequencing was performed with immunoSEQ multiplex PCR; in TCRdb, only in-frame clones are kept and a portion is missing. The sample has some 66,000 clones, about 98% seen once. There are 13 residues in the CDR3. Germline loops: CDR1 SGDLS, CDR2 YYNGEE. J gave up 9 bases and V 1 base, and 7 bases lay outside the gene matches. This TCR was recovered from a human donor in good health. The chain combines TRBV9 with TRBJ2-7; 7 bases align to TRBD1. Material: T cells isolated from PBMCs. CDR3 in DNA: TGTGCCAGCAGCGTATACCCTACAGGGGTGCAGTACTTC. Translation: CASSVYPTGVQYF. Using reference TRBV9 and TRBJ2-7 for the parts outside the CDR3, the full variable domain is DSGVTQTPKHLITATGQRVTLRCSPRSGDLSVYWYQQSLDQGLQFLIQYYNGEERAKGNILERFSAQQFPDLHSELNLSSLELGDSALYFCASSVYPTGVQYFGPGTRLTVT.